This entry lists 24 T cell receptor beta chains sequenced from one sample in a study of vaccination and CD4 T cells after COVID-19. An Oncomine TCR Beta short-read assay was used to sequence the DNA from cultured CD4+ T cells. TCRdb re-called the PCR reads through MiXCR, storing one row per CDR3 protein. The top ten hold roughly 24% of the sample, which has 4,000 to 4,500 distinct CDR3 sequences, around 41% seen once. Their antigen targets remain unknown. Treatment specified: approximately 9-day PBMC culture with coronavirus spike peptide pools or control peptides (ViraFEST assay). Material: CD4+ T cells from blood, cultured in vitro. Receptors were obtained from a human donor who had recovered from COVID-19.

This clonotype was seen a few times. V is TRBV27 and J is TRBJ1-5; D remains unclear. The CDR3 totals 11 residues. V was clipped by 3 bases and J by 7 bases, with 4 bases between them. Germline V gene data show CDR1 as MNHEY and CDR2 as SMNVEV (reference sequence). The chain's CDR3 is CASSFWQPQHF. CDR3 in DNA: TGTGCCAGCAGTTTTTGGCAGCCCCAGCATTTT.

This clonotype appeared a few times. The J gene is TRBJ2-2, the V gene TRBV7-2, with D hard to call. CDR3 size: 12 residues. CDR1 and CDR2 (germline): SGHTA, FQGNSA. V gave up 3 bases and J gave up 7 bases, with 6 bases separating them. The CDR3 coding sequence is TGTGCCAGCAGCTTTAGGGACGGGGAGCTGTTTTTT. This translates into CASSFRDGELFF.

A few counts support this clonotype. The chain links TRBV2 to TRBJ1-4, with TRBD1 matching 7 bases. V shed 3 bases and J 1 base; nucleotides not matched to a gene: 2. The CDR3 has 15 residues. Germline CDR1 and CDR2: SNHLY and FYNNEI. The CDR3 sequence: CASSENRGTNEKLFF. The CDR3 DNA is TGTGCCAGCAGTGAGAACAGGGGAACTAATGAAAAACTGTTTTTT.

The V and J genes are TRBV30 and TRBJ1-2, with TRBD1 identical over 9 bases. Germline trimming cut 8 bases from V and 4 bases from J; bases unmatched to any gene: 11. CDR3 size: 14 residues. CDR1 and CDR2 from the germline V gene are GTSNPN and SVGIG (reference sequence). DNA for the CDR3: TGTGCCCAATCTCGGACAGGGGCGAGCTATGGCTACACCTTC. Translated: CAQSRTGASYGYTF.

This clonotype was observed a few times. This chain uses TRBV7-9 with TRBJ2-7; D might be TRBD1 (5 bases). The V and J ends lost 7 bases and 3 bases respectively, with 13 bases between them. Germline V CDR1 and CDR2: SEHNR, FQNEAQ (reference sequence). CDR3 size: 13 residues. The CDR3 loop reads CASTRRGSYEQYF. The DNA of the CDR3 is TGTGCCAGCACCAGAAGGGGCAGCTACGAGCAGTACTTC. The variable domain in full, completed from reference TRBV7-9 and TRBJ2-7, reads DTGVSQNPRHKITKRGQNVTFRCDPISEHNRLYWYRQTLGQGPEFLTYFQNEAQLEKSRLLSDRFSAERPKGSFSTLEIQRTEQGDSAMYLCASTRRGSYEQYFGPGTRLTVT.

This clonotype has more than one count but fewer than ten. CDR3 region: CASSPDGWNEKLFF. The CDR3 DNA follows: TGTGCCAGCAGCCCGGACGGATGGAATGAAAAACTGTTTTTT. The chain is built from TRBV6-1 and TRBJ1-4; no reliable D call. CDR1 and CDR2 from the germline V gene are MNHNS and SASEGT. The CDR3 is 14 amino acids. V was clipped by 6 bases and J by 5 bases, with 13 bases between them.

The CDR3 region is CSARTWTGASYNSPLHF. The CDR3 bases are TGCAGTGCTAGAACGTGGACAGGGGCTTCTTATAATTCACCCCTCCACTTT. The gene calls are TRBV20-1 and TRBJ1-6; 9 bases fit TRBD1. The CDR3 is made up of 17 amino acids. Germline V gives CDR1 DFQATT, CDR2 SNEGSKA (reference sequence). V lost 2 bases and J lost 4; bases outside the gene matches: 9.

The rearrangement joins TRBV11-3 to TRBJ2-5, with a tentative D call TRBD1 (5 bases). With 5 bases removed from V and 4 bases from J, the gap between germline ends came to 14 bases. Germline V lookup: CDR1 SGHNT, CDR2 YENEEA. There are 14 residues in the CDR3. CDR3 protein: CASSRGALGETQYF. The CDR3 DNA is TGTGCCAGCAGCCGTGGGGCCTTGGGAGAGACCCAGTACTTC.

The chain employs TRBV20-1 and TRBJ2-1, with 11 bases identical to TRBD2. This CDR3 spans 14 amino acids. The J segment lost 6 bases and the V segment lost 4 bases, leaving 5 bases of the junction unmatched. The germline CDR1 and CDR2 sequences are DFQATT and SNEGSKA (reference sequence). The CDR3 DNA is TGCAGTGCTAAAGGACTAGCGGGTAGCAATGAGCAGTTCTTC. As protein: CSAKGLAGSNEQFF.

The gene calls are TRBV19 and TRBJ1-1, with D maybe TRBD1 (6 bases). The ends were cut back, 4 bases at V and 1 base at J, with 13 bases in the middle. The germline V gene encodes CDR1 LNHDA and CDR2 SQIVND (reference sequence). The CDR3 is 15 residues long. The CDR3 region is CASSTPQGRNTEAFF. The CDR3 DNA reads TGTGCCAGTAGTACCCCGCAGGGGCGGAACACTGAAGCTTTCTTT. The whole variable domain, remainder taken from reference TRBV19 and TRBJ1-1, is DGGITQSPKYLFRKEGQNVTLSCEQNLNHDAMYWYRQDPGQGLRLIYYSQIVNDFQKGDIAEGYSVSREKKESFPLTVTSAQKNPTAFYLCASSTPQGRNTEAFFGQGTRLTVV.

This chain links TRBV7-6 with TRBJ2-3, with 9 bases fitting TRBD2. The CDR3 covers 17 residues. Germline assignment: CDR1 SGHVS and CDR2 FNYEAQ. V shed 1 base, J shed 7 bases, and the junction held 12 bases outside the gene matches. CDR3 loop: CASSLDHPLAGRNTQYF. The CDR3 region has the DNA TGTGCCAGCAGCTTAGATCACCCGCTAGCGGGGCGCAATACGCAGTATTTT.

The rearrangement uses TRBV12-3 or TRBV12-4 and TRBJ1-6, with TRBD1 matching over 9 bases. Trimming at V came to 5 bases and at J to 8 bases, leaving 4 bases not matched to a gene. The CDR3 is made up of 14 amino acids. CDR3 protein: CASSLGTGYSPLHF. CDR3 coding DNA: TGTGCCAGCAGTCTCGGGACAGGGTATTCACCCCTCCACTTT.

In its sample, this clonotype is large. In nucleotides, the CDR3 is TGCAGTGCCCCCCGTGGAAGGGGAGGTTGGACAGATACGCAGTATTTT. This encodes CSAPRGRGGWTDTQYF. The chain has TRBV20-1 and TRBJ2-3; the D gene is possibly TRBD2 (6 bases). The germline gives CDR1 DFQATT, CDR2 SNEGSKA (reference sequence). V was shortened by 6 bases and J by 3 bases, with 22 bases between the two germline ends. This CDR3 contains 16 residues.

The chain links TRBV12-5 to TRBJ2-5; no reliable D call. Trimming pared 6 bases from V and 8 bases from J, leaving 19 bases between. CDR3 length: 14 amino acids. Germline CDR1 LGHNT, CDR2 FRNRAP. CDR3 sequence reads: CASGNSAGLITQYF. CDR3 DNA sequence: TGTGCTAGTGGAAACTCCGCCGGTCTTATTACCCAGTACTTC.

This chain connects TRBV6-5 to TRBJ1-5; TRBD1 might be the D (6 bases). This CDR3 is 15 amino acids long. V lost 4 bases to trimming and J lost 11 bases, with 21 bases between them. Per the germline V gene, CDR1 is MNHEY and CDR2 is SVGAGI. The CDR3 bases are TGTGCCAGCAGTTCTGAGACAGGCCTGCGGGGAACCCAGCATTTT. Residues: CASSSETGLRGTQHF.

By share, this clonotype counts as large. The chain employs TRBV6-1 and TRBJ2-2; the match to TRBD2 covers 10 bases. CDR1 MNHNS and CDR2 SASEGT come from the germline V gene. The trim removed 8 bases at V and 3 bases at J, leaving 6 bases unmatched. CDR3 length: 15 amino acids. In DNA, the CDR3 is TGTGCCAGCGTTCAGCGGGAGGGCTACACCGGGGAGCTGTTTTTT. This sequence encodes CASVQREGYTGELFF.

The rearrangement links TRBV5-1 to TRBJ2-3; 16 bases are shared with TRBD2. CDR1 SGHRS and CDR2 YFSETQ come from the germline V gene. This CDR3 contains 17 residues. V lost 4 bases, J lost 1 base, and 3 bases stayed unmatched. CDR3 protein: CASSPGTSGRGTDTQYF. In nucleotides, the CDR3 is TGCGCCAGCAGCCCAGGGACTAGCGGGAGGGGCACAGATACGCAGTATTTT.

This clonotype has more than one count but fewer than ten. The CDR3 nucleotides are TGTGCCATTCGAAATCGGGGAGAAGCTTTCTTT. It specifies CAIRNRGEAFF. V usage is TRBV6-1 and J usage is TRBJ1-1, with no clear D. In germline, CDR1 is MNHNS, CDR2 SASEGT. The CDR3 length is 11 residues. With 10 bases removed from V and 8 bases from J, the gap between germline ends came to 14 bases.

The chain uses TRBV6-1 and TRBJ2-3; D is unclear. V lost 6 bases, J lost 2 bases, and 6 bases lay in between. CDR1 MNHNS and CDR2 SASEGT come from the germline V gene. The CDR3 runs to 12 residues. The CDR3 DNA reads TGTGCCAGCAGCCCAAACACAGATACGCAGTATTTT. Translation: CASSPNTDTQYF.

The chain combines TRBV11-3 with TRBJ2-2; 11 positions agree with TRBD1. After removal of 5 bases from V and 3 bases from J, the junction contained 5 bases not matched to a gene. Germline CDR1 and CDR2: SGHNT and YENEEA. The CDR3 has 16 residues. This CDR3 reads CASSLRTGGDTGELFF. DNA for the CDR3: TGTGCCAGCAGCCTAAGGACAGGGGGCGACACCGGGGAGCTGTTTTTT.

V usage is TRBV20-1 and J usage is TRBJ1-1, with TRBD1 matching 7 bases. The CDR3 covers 15 residues. Trimming cost V 0 bases and J 2 bases; bases outside gene matches: 6. Germline V gene data show CDR1 as DFQATT and CDR2 as SNEGSKA (reference sequence). The CDR3 sequence is CSARDRTGANTEAFF. In DNA form, the CDR3 reads TGCAGTGCTAGAGATCGTACAGGGGCCAACACTGAAGCTTTCTTT.

This clonotype turned up a few times. The J gene is TRBJ1-5, the V gene TRBV24-1; D is ambiguous. This CDR3 contains 9 residues. V was trimmed by 9 bases and J by 9 bases, leaving 5 bases between them. Germline CDR1 is KGHDR and CDR2 is SFDVKD. This CDR3 is CATGPPQHF. The CDR3 bases are TGTGCCACCGGGCCGCCCCAGCATTTT.

This clonotype was recorded a few times. The genes are TRBV6-1 and TRBJ2-3; D is unclear. Deletions cut 6 bases from V and 4 bases from J, with 11 bases between. There are 13 residues in the CDR3. The V gene's germline CDR1 is MNHNS and CDR2 SASEGT. CDR3 protein: CASRKVTSDTQYF. The DNA for the CDR3 is TGTGCCAGCAGAAAAGTGACCTCAGATACGCAGTATTTT.

This clonotype was seen a handful of times. The chain carries TRBV2 and TRBJ2-7; 8 positions agree with TRBD2. Germline loops: CDR1 SNHLY, CDR2 FYNNEI. V shed 0 bases, J shed 0 bases, and the junction held 13 bases outside the gene matches. This CDR3 spans 19 amino acids. The CDR3 loop reads CASSEASTFSGTSSYEQYF. The CDR3 bases are TGTGCCAGCAGTGAAGCATCAACGTTCAGCGGGACTAGCTCCTACGAGCAGTACTTC. Drawing the rest from reference TRBV2 and TRBJ2-7, the complete variable domain is EPEVTQTPSHQVTQMGQEVILRCVPISNHLYFYWYRQILGQKVEFLVSFYNNEISEKSEIFDDQFSVERPDGSNFTLKIRSTKLEDSAMYFCASSEASTFSGTSSYEQYFGPGTRLTVT.